Listed here are 18 T cell receptor beta chains from one sample, sequenced in a study of blood T cell repertoires in COVID-19. Libraries were prepared by immunoSEQ multiplex PCR; TCRdb keeps only in-frame clonotypes and omits some of them. Among 150,000 to 200,000 clones listed, about 84% were seen once. Sequencing used PBMCs or T cells enriched from blood (not recorded which). These receptors came from a man aged 45-65 years who had recovered from COVID-19.

The CDR3 is CASSEMEGARAGELFF. The CDR3 bases are TGTGCCAGCAGTGAAATGGAGGGGGCGCGGGCCGGGGAGCTGTTTTTT. The V and J genes are TRBV2 and TRBJ2-2, with a tentative D call TRBD1 (7 bases). V was cut by 2 bases and J by 6 bases, with 16 bases left in between. The CDR3 consists of 16 residues. Germline V CDR1 and CDR2: SNHLY, FYNNEI.

V usage is TRBV18 and J usage is TRBJ1-2; D ambiguous. The CDR3 spans 14 residues. CDR1 and CDR2 (germline): KGHSH, LQKENI. V was shortened by 3 bases and J by 4 bases, with 12 bases between the two germline ends. This chain's CDR3 is CASSPGRAPYGYTF. In DNA form, the CDR3 reads TGTGCCAGCTCACCTGGTAGAGCCCCCTATGGCTACACCTTC.

This chain uses TRBV11-2 with TRBJ2-1, with 11 bases fitting TRBD2. V lost 1 base and J lost 10; bases outside the gene matches: 6. Per the germline V gene, CDR1 is SGHAT and CDR2 is FQNNGV. The CDR3 runs to 15 residues. CDR3 in amino acids: CASSLGILAGGEQFF. CDR3 DNA: TGTGCCAGCAGCTTAGGAATCCTAGCGGGGGGAGAGCAGTTCTTC.

This chain links TRBV5-1 with TRBJ2-3, with TRBD2 matching 9 bases. CDR1 and CDR2 from the germline V gene are SGHRS and YFSETQ. The CDR3 has 16 residues. The trim removed 3 bases at V and 3 bases at J, leaving 8 bases unmatched. The CDR3, as DNA: TGCGCCAGCAGCTCCTTGGCTAGCGGGGTTACAGATACGCAGTATTTT. Amino acid sequence: CASSSLASGVTDTQYF.

The chain uses TRBV7-2 and TRBJ2-3, with a possible D match to TRBD2 (7 bases). Germline CDR1 reads SGHTA; CDR2 reads FQGNSA. CDR3 size: 14 residues. The V end was cut by 0 bases, the J end by 6 bases, with 10 bases between. The DNA of the CDR3 is TGTGCCAGCAGCTTAGCGGGGGGGCTGGATACGCAGTATTTT. It translates to CASSLAGGLDTQYF.

This chain joins TRBV27 and TRBJ1-2; 8 bases match TRBD1. This CDR3 region has 14 residues. V was clipped by 4 bases and J by 4 bases; unmatched bases: 5. The germline gives CDR1 MNHEY, CDR2 SMNVEV (reference sequence). CDR3 protein: CASSSGQGPYGYTF. CDR3 DNA: TGTGCCAGCAGTTCCGGACAGGGACCCTATGGCTACACCTTC.

The J gene is TRBJ1-2, the V gene TRBV28, with D possibly matching TRBD1 (5 bases). Germline values: CDR1 MDHEN, CDR2 SYDVKM. The CDR3 totals 12 residues. Trimming stripped 6 bases from V and 8 bases from J, with 13 bases between. CDR3: CASSLPGGGYTF. The CDR3 DNA reads as TGTGCCAGCAGCCTCCCGGGGGGAGGCTACACCTTC.

CDR3: CASSPGTGPVTEAFF. Here the CDR3 DNA reads TGTGCCAGCTCACCGGGGACAGGTCCCGTCACTGAAGCTTTCTTT. V is TRBV18 and J is TRBJ1-1, with 8 bases lining up with TRBD1. This CDR3 spans 15 amino acids. The junction had 7 bases not matched to a gene; V was cut back by 3 bases and J by 4 bases. Germline CDR1 is KGHSH and CDR2 is LQKENI.

The genes are TRBV11-3 and TRBJ2-7; TRBD1 might be the D (6 bases). Germline lookup yields CDR1 SGHNT and CDR2 YENEEA. The CDR3 covers 14 residues. Trimming cost V 0 bases and J 3 bases, with 9 bases left between them. CDR3 bases: TGTGCCAGCAGCTTAGACGGACAGCGCTACGAGCAGTACTTC. Amino acid sequence: CASSLDGQRYEQYF.

This chain links TRBV24-1 with TRBJ1-2, with D unclear. Germline V gene data show CDR1 as KGHDR and CDR2 as SFDVKD. Trimming removed 3 bases from V and 11 bases from J, with 12 bases in between. This CDR3 has 12 amino acids. Written as DNA, the CDR3 is TGTGCCACCAGTGATGGTCACAGAGATTACACCTTC. Protein product: CATSDGHRDYTF.

The J gene is TRBJ2-5, the V gene TRBV5-8; tentatively, D is TRBD2 (7 bases). Germline CDR1 SGHTS, CDR2 YDEGEE. V gave up 2 bases and J gave up 5 bases, with 16 bases separating them. CDR3 length: 15 amino acids. The CDR3: CASSLRGASGETQYF. The CDR3 DNA is TGTGCCAGCAGCTTACGGGGGGCCTCGGGGGAGACCCAGTACTTC.

Concerning this clone itself: This same CDR3 is encoded by further DNA sequences in the sample. V and J are TRBV29-1 and TRBJ1-2, with 7 bases aligning to TRBD1. CDR1 and CDR2 (germline): SQVTM, ANQGSEA. The CDR3 is 12 amino acids. Unmatched junction bases numbered 4, after V lost 7 bases and J lost 2 bases. The CDR3 sequence is CSALQGNYGYTF. In DNA form, the CDR3 reads TGCAGCGCGCTACAGGGGAACTATGGCTACACCTTC.

The chain links TRBV18 to TRBJ1-1; TRBD1 is a possible D gene (5 bases). Trimming left V 6 bases short and J 4 bases short, with 21 bases between. This CDR3 has 16 amino acids. Germline values: CDR1 KGHSH, CDR2 LQKENI. CDR3 sequence: CASSMGLAGQRTEAFF. The CDR3 DNA is TGTGCCAGCTCGATGGGATTAGCAGGGCAACGCACTGAAGCTTTCTTT.

The V and J genes are TRBV14 and TRBJ2-7, with D perhaps matching TRBD1 (5 bases). CDR1 and CDR2 from the germline V gene are SGHDN and FVKESK. Trimming shortened V by 2 bases and J by 6 bases, and 14 bases separated the two germline ends. The CDR3 runs to 14 residues. CDR3 amino acids: CASSQPQGRAEQYF. CDR3 sequence (DNA): TGTGCCAGCAGCCAACCCCAGGGCAGGGCCGAGCAGTACTTC.

V gene TRBV19 combines with J gene TRBJ2-3; 7 bases match TRBD1. CDR1 and CDR2 (germline): LNHDA, SQIVND (reference sequence). The CDR3 contains 14 residues. J gave up 3 bases and V 3 bases, and 3 bases lay outside the gene matches. The DNA for the CDR3 is TGTGCCAGTAGTATGTCCAGGGGGACAGATACGCAGTATTTT. Its protein is CASSMSRGTDTQYF.

This clone was detected a few times. The chain joins TRBV5-1 to TRBJ1-5, with a possible D match to TRBD1 (6 bases). This CDR3 contains 13 residues. Germline V lookup: CDR1 SGHRS, CDR2 YFSETQ. Trimming removed 3 bases from V and 4 bases from J, with 8 bases in between. CDR3 in amino acids: CASSSDRNQPQHF. DNA of the CDR3: TGCGCCAGCAGCTCGGACAGAAATCAGCCCCAGCATTTT. Variable domain in full (rest from reference TRBV5-1 and TRBJ1-5): KAGVTQTPRYLIKTRGQQVTLSCSPISGHRSVSWYQQTPGQGLQFLFEYFSETQRNKGNFPGRFSGRQFSNSRSEMNVSTLELGDSALYLCASSSDRNQPQHFGDGTRLSIL.

The chain recombines TRBV19 with TRBJ2-6; D might be TRBD1 (6 bases). CDR1 and CDR2 from the germline V gene are LNHDA and SQIVND (reference sequence). The CDR3 contains 15 residues. With 2 bases removed from V and 4 bases from J, the gap between germline ends came to 9 bases. The CDR3 sequence: CASSIWTAGANVLTF. The DNA for the CDR3 is TGTGCCAGTAGTATATGGACAGCCGGGGCCAACGTCCTGACTTTC.

The rearrangement uses TRBV14 and TRBJ1-1, with D possibly matching TRBD1 (5 bases). The ends were cut back, 8 bases at V and 1 base at J, with 8 bases in the middle. This CDR3 has 12 amino acids. CDR1 SGHDN and CDR2 FVKESK come from the germline V gene. Here the CDR3 reads CASGGKNTEAFF. The CDR3, as DNA: TGTGCCAGCGGGGGGAAGAACACTGAAGCTTTCTTT.